The 14 T cell receptor beta chains in this list originate from one sample, sequenced in a study of blood T cells in healthy people across ages. It was with a sample-barcoded 5' primer and a J-beta primer mix that a second PCR of roughly 7 to 12 cycles was run. TCRdb passed the 5' RACE reads through MiXCR, listing each CDR3 protein once. The sample contains about 640,000 distinct CDR3 sequences, under 65% of which appear only once. Sequencing used blood. These receptors all stem from a man aged 60 to 69 in good health.

This clonotype was observed a few times. This chain joins TRBV20-1 and TRBJ2-5, with D unclear. The CDR3 length is 13 residues. Germline V gene lookup returns CDR1 DFQATT and CDR2 SNEGSKA (reference sequence). V was pared by 3 bases and J by 11 bases, with 19 bases between. The CDR3 spells CSASGVTLDEQYF. The CDR3 DNA sequence: TGCAGTGCTAGTGGGGTGACCTTGGATGAGCAGTACTTC.

This chain connects TRBV25-1 to TRBJ2-7; tentatively, D is TRBD1 (6 bases). V shed 8 bases and J shed 0 bases, with 11 bases lying between them. CDR3 length: 13 residues. Germline V gives CDR1 MGHDK, CDR2 SYGVNS. Written as DNA, the CDR3 is TGTGCCAGCGCAGGGGAGAGCTCCTACGAGCAGTACTTC. This gives the protein CASAGESSYEQYF.

This chain uses TRBV10-3 with TRBJ1-5; no firm D call. The CDR3 length is 13 residues. The V gene's germline CDR1 is ENHRY and CDR2 SYGVKD. Trimming left V 11 bases short and J 0 bases short, with 11 bases between. DNA for the CDR3: TGTGCCGTCCAGAGCGATAGCAATCAGCCCCAGCATTTT. This sequence encodes CAVQSDSNQPQHF.

V is TRBV5-6 and J is TRBJ1-2, with a weak D call TRBD1 (6 bases). CDR3 length equals 15 residues. V was pared by 1 base and J by 4 bases, with 14 bases between. Germline V gene data show CDR1 as SGHDT and CDR2 as YYEEEE. This chain's CDR3 is CASSLSSRGGYGYTF. In DNA form, the CDR3 reads TGTGCCAGCAGCTTGAGTTCCAGGGGAGGCTATGGCTACACCTTC.

The chain couples TRBV12-3 or TRBV12-4 to TRBJ2-1; TRBD1 matches 9 bases. This CDR3 has 14 residues. V lost 6 bases to trimming and J lost 8 bases; unmatched junction nucleotides: 8. The CDR3 DNA sequence: TGTGCCAGCAGAGGGACAGGGATGTTGGATGAGCAGTTCTTC. Amino acids: CASRGTGMLDEQFF.

With regard to this clonotype: The junction departs from the called germline gene at one end, perhaps through a read error. The genes are TRBV12-3 or TRBV12-4 and TRBJ1-6; TRBD1 is a possible D gene (5 bases). The CDR3 runs to 14 residues. The CDR3 loop is CASSTGTGDSLLHF. The CDR3 region has the DNA TGTGCCAGCAGCACCGGGACCGGTGATTCACTCCTCCACTTT.

The chain carries TRBV24-1 and TRBJ2-1; D ambiguous. Germline CDR1 is KGHDR and CDR2 is SFDVKD. Between the trimmed V and J ends, which lost 5 bases and 0 bases, there was a span of 13 bases. CDR3 length equals 16 residues. The CDR3 nucleotides read TGTGCCACCAGTGCAAGGGCTATACGCTCCTACAATGAGCAGTTCTTC. This codes for CATSARAIRSYNEQFF.

The chain joins TRBV29-1 to TRBJ2-3; D possibly uses TRBD1 or TRBD2 (5 bases each). This CDR3 has 13 residues. Trimming pared 1 base from V and 6 bases from J, leaving 11 bases between. Looked up from germline, CDR1 is SQVTM and CDR2 is ANQGSEA. CDR3 residues: CSVEGGSRDTQYF. DNA for the CDR3: TGCAGCGTTGAAGGGGGGTCCAGGGATACGCAGTATTTT.

The rearrangement links TRBV7-2 to TRBJ2-5; possibly TRBD2 for D (7 bases). The CDR3 sequence is 13 residues long. V gave up 5 bases and J gave up 9 bases, with 16 bases separating them. CDR1 SGHTA and CDR2 FQGNSA come from the germline V gene. The CDR3 coding sequence is TGTGCCAGCAGCCTAAACATGGGGGGGCCCCAGTACTTC. It codes for CASSLNMGGPQYF.

The rearrangement links TRBV9 to TRBJ2-5, with 10 bases identical to TRBD2. Losses at the gene ends were 5 bases for V and 3 bases for J; bases not matched to a gene: 10. Per the germline V gene, CDR1 is SGDLS and CDR2 is YYNGEE. The CDR3 covers 16 residues. CDR3 sequence: CASSPLSGGPEETQYF. In DNA, the CDR3 is TGTGCCAGCAGTCCCCTTAGCGGGGGGCCCGAAGAGACCCAGTACTTC.

This chain uses TRBV7-2 with TRBJ1-2; D unresolved. Per germline, CDR1 SGHTA and CDR2 FQGNSA. The V end lost 1 base, the J end lost 1 base, and 13 bases lay between the germline ends. This CDR3 comprises 16 residues. The CDR3 DNA reads as TGTGCCAGCAGCTTAGAGTCCGGGTTGGGTAACTATGGCTACACCTTC. Its translation: CASSLESGLGNYGYTF.

The CDR3 region has the DNA TGTGCCAGCTCACGTAATCAAGGGTATCCCTACGAGCAGTACTTC. It encodes CASSRNQGYPYEQYF. V gene TRBV18 combines with J gene TRBJ2-5; D unresolved. Gene TRBJ2-7 matches the end of the DNA better, so the J call may be wrong. The CDR3 loop spans 15 amino acids. From germline, CDR1 is KGHSH and CDR2 LQKENI.

Only one count was recorded for this clonotype. The V call is TRBV18, the J call TRBJ2-5; D is perhaps TRBD1 (6 bases). With 7 bases removed from V and 3 bases from J, the gap between germline ends came to 15 bases. Germline CDR1 reads KGHSH; CDR2 reads LQKENI. The CDR3 totals 14 residues. This chain's CDR3 is CASLPQDREETQYF. CDR3 nucleotide sequence: TGTGCCAGCTTACCCCAGGACAGAGAAGAGACCCAGTACTTC.

A few counts support this clonotype. The chain recombines TRBV11-2 with TRBJ1-2, with D possibly matching TRBD1 (6 bases). Germline values: CDR1 SGHAT, CDR2 FQNNGV. The CDR3 is 15 amino acids. The ends were cut back, 1 base at V and 4 bases at J, with 13 bases in the middle. CDR3 in DNA: TGTGCCAGCAGCTTAGTATCAGGGGCAGGCTATGGCTACACCTTC. Translation: CASSLVSGAGYGYTF.